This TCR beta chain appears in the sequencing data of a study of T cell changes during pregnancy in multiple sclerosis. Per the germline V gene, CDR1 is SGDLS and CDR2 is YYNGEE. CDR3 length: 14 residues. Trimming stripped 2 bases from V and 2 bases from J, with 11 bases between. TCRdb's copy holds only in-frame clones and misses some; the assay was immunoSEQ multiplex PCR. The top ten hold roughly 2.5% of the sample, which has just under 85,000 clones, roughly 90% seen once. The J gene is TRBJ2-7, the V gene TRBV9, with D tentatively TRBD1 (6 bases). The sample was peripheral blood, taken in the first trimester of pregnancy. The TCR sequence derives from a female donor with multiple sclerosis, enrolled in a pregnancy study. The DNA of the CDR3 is TGTGCCAGCAGCGTTGACGGACAGACCTACGAGCAGTACTTC. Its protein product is CASSVDGQTYEQYF.